Listed below are T cell receptor beta chains from one sample, sequenced in a study of T cells in Graves' hyperthyroidism and ophthalmopathy. MiXCR, run by TCRdb on the multiplex PCR reads, gives a single entry per CDR3 protein. The sample comprises around 500,000 distinct CDR3 sequences, 14% of which are singletons, and less than 20% rests with the top ten. What was sequenced was blood. The receptors stem from a woman between 18 and 29 years old with Graves' hyperthyroidism. The CDR3 runs from the conserved cysteine through the conserved F or W. The D gene is left open where the match is weak. Expanded clones are given a class, and other clones once, few, many or no size at all.

j_gene,v_gene,abundance,d_gene,CDR3aa,CDR3nt
TRBJ2-7,TRBV2,.,.,CASNWVSPNEQYF,TGTGCCAGCAATTGGGTATCTCCTAACGAGCAGTACTTC
TRBJ1-1,TRBV5-1,many,TRBD1,CASSLAEGDSAEAFF,TGCGCCAGCAGCTTGGCAGAGGGGGACAGCGCTGAAGCTTTCTTT
TRBJ2-7,TRBV29-1,many,TRBD2,CSAATSVDEQYF,TGCAGCGCAGCAACTAGCGTTGACGAGCAGTACTTC
TRBJ2-7,TRBV10-1,few,.,CASSTGYSYEQYF,TGCGCCAGCAGCACTGGTTACTCCTACGAGCAGTACTTC
TRBJ1-3,TRBV20-1,.,.,CSARGGLVGNTIYF,TGCAGTGCTAGGGGGGGTTTAGTGGGAAACACCATATATTTT
TRBJ2-4,TRBV27,many,TRBD1,CASSLDRGYIQYF,TGTGCCAGCAGTCTGGACAGGGGTTACATTCAGTACTTC
TRBJ1-4,TRBV20-1,many,.,CSARDQGTNEKLFF,TGCAGTGCTAGAGATCAGGGCACAAATGAAAAACTGTTTTTT
TRBJ1-1,TRBV9,many,.,CASSVRTENTEAFF,TGTGCCAGCAGCGTGAGGACGGAGAACACTGAAGCTTTCTTT
TRBJ2-1,TRBV2,many,.,CAAKGTGMDNEQFF,TGTGCCGCTAAGGGCACAGGGATGGACAATGAGCAGTTCTTC
TRBJ1-2,TRBV12-3/TRBV12-4,many,.,CASSRQAYGYTF,TGTGCCAGCAGCAGGCAGGCGTATGGCTACACCTTC
TRBJ2-1,TRBV19,.,TRBD1,CASSTRDRGYNEQFF,TGTGCCAGTAGTACGAGGGACAGGGGTTACAATGAGCAGTTCTTC
TRBJ2-1,TRBV20-1,many,.,CSARVGGLAKDNEQFF,TGCAGTGCTAGAGTTGGCGGGCTAGCAAAGGATAATGAGCAGTTCTTC
TRBJ2-1,TRBV9,many,TRBD2,CASSVGTSGIGEQFF,TGTGCCAGCAGCGTAGGAACTAGCGGGATAGGGGAGCAGTTCTTC
TRBJ1-5,TRBV20-1,.,.,CSAPLGGTQGKPQHF,TGCAGTGCTCCCCTTGGAGGGACCCAGGGCAAGCCCCAGCATTTT
TRBJ2-1,TRBV7-3,many,.,CASSSPVSSYNEQFF,TGTGCCAGCAGCTCACCGGTGAGCTCCTACAATGAGCAGTTCTTC
TRBJ2-5,TRBV11-2,many,.,CASSSATTGPQETQYF,TGTGCCAGCAGCTCGGCGACTACAGGGCCCCAAGAGACCCAGTACTTC
TRBJ2-2,TRBV6-1,many,TRBD1,CASSLTLAGQGKTGELFF,TGTGCCAGCAGTTTAACGCTCGCGGGACAGGGAAAAACCGGGGAGCTGTTTTTT
TRBJ1-5,TRBV12-3/TRBV12-4,many,.,CASSDRDHNQPQHF,TGTGCCAGCAGTGACCGGGACCACAATCAGCCCCAGCATTTT
TRBJ2-1,TRBV15,few,TRBD2,CATSRGLAGGTAQFF,TGTGCCACCAGCAGGGGACTAGCGGGAGGGACGGCTCAGTTCTTC
TRBJ2-1,TRBV5-1,many,TRBD1,CASSSTGGYNEQFF,TGCGCCAGCAGTTCGACAGGGGGTTACAATGAGCAGTTCTTC
TRBJ1-4,TRBV10-1,many,.,CASRRGENEKLFF,TGCGCCAGCAGAAGGGGGGAAAATGAAAAACTGTTTTTT
TRBJ2-3,TRBV5-1,few,TRBD1,CASSRNNRGGTDTQYF,TGCGCCAGCAGCCGAAACAACAGGGGCGGCACAGATACGCAGTATTTT
TRBJ1-1,TRBV30,many,.,CAWSVRPLNTEAFF,TGTGCCTGGAGTGTGCGACCATTGAACACTGAAGCTTTCTTT
TRBJ2-4,TRBV5-1,.,.,CASSLGRAAKNIQYF,TGCGCCAGCAGCTTGGGCAGGGCCGCCAAAAACATTCAGTACTTC
TRBJ2-5,TRBV10-1,.,.,CASSDSGTQYF,TGCGCCAGCAGTGACTCGGGGACCCAGTACTTC
TRBJ1-6,TRBV12-3/TRBV12-4,.,.,CASSSLEGGSPLHF,TGTGCCAGCAGTTCACTCGAGGGGGGTTCACCCCTCCACTTT
TRBJ2-2,TRBV3-1,many,.,CASSQLGAGTGELFF,TGTGCCAGCAGCCAATTAGGGGCAGGCACCGGGGAGCTGTTTTTT
TRBJ2-3,TRBV5-1,few,TRBD1,CASLWGTGGTDTQYF,TGCGCCAGCCTGTGGGGGACAGGGGGCACAGATACGCAGTATTTT
TRBJ1-6,TRBV28,many,.,CASSFASLNSPLHF,TGTGCCAGCAGTTTTGCCAGCCTAAATTCACCCCTCCACTTT
TRBJ2-2,TRBV9,few,TRBD2,CASSVSYGLEAGELFF,TGTGCCAGCAGCGTATCATACGGACTAGAGGCCGGGGAGCTGTTTTTT
TRBJ1-5,TRBV7-8,.,.,CASSKKVEGGQPQHF,TGTGCCAGCAGCAAGAAGGTGGAAGGAGGGCAGCCCCAGCATTTT
TRBJ1-1,TRBV2,many,.,CASSAQPGTYLRAFF,TGTGCCAGCAGTGCTCAACCCGGGACCTACCTGAGGGCTTTCTTT
TRBJ2-3,TRBV3-1,few,TRBD2,CASNQSSGRSTDTQYF,TGTGCCAGCAACCAAAGTAGCGGGAGGAGCACAGATACGCAGTATTTT
TRBJ1-5,TRBV2,many,.,CASNPGLGQPQHF,TGTGCCAGCAATCCGGGCCTTGGACAGCCCCAGCATTTT
TRBJ1-2,TRBV6-1,many,TRBD1,CASSDGQGSSGYTF,TGTGCCAGCAGTGACGGACAGGGTAGTAGCGGCTACACCTTC
TRBJ1-3,TRBV6-1,many,.,CASQVQTSGNTIYF,TGTGCCAGCCAAGTACAAACCTCTGGAAACACCATATATTTT
TRBJ1-1,TRBV19,many,.,CASTIHGDTEAFF,TGTGCCAGTACCATCCATGGGGACACTGAAGCTTTCTTT
TRBJ2-1,TRBV12-5,many,.,CASGSRTTTVNEQFF,TGTGCTAGTGGTTCAAGGACTACCACGGTCAATGAGCAGTTCTTC
TRBJ1-1,TRBV11-2,many,.,CASSLVRDTEAFF,TGTGCCAGCAGCTTAGTCAGGGACACTGAAGCTTTCTTT
TRBJ1-1,TRBV29-1,.,.,CSVGGAPMNTEAFF,TGCAGCGTTGGCGGGGCCCCCATGAACACTGAAGCTTTCTTT
TRBJ2-7,TRBV20-1,many,TRBD2,CSAAQLAGGFGEQYF,TGCAGTGCTGCCCAACTAGCGGGAGGGTTCGGGGAGCAGTACTTC
TRBJ2-3,TRBV4-1,.,.,CASSQLIAALDTQYF,TGCGCCAGCAGCCAACTAATAGCGGCACTAGATACGCAGTATTTT